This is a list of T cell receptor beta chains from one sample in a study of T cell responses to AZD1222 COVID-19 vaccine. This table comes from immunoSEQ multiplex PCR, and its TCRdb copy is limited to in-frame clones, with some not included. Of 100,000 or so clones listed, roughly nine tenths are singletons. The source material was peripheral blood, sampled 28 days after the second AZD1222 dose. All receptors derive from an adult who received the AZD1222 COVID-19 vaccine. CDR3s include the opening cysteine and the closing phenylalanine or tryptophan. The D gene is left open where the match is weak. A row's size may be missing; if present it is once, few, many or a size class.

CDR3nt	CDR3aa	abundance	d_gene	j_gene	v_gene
TGTGCCAGCAGCCCCGACAGGGGGCAGGTTAATGAAAAACTGTTTTTT	CASSPDRGQVNEKLFF	NA	TRBD1	TRBJ1-4	TRBV5-4
TGTGCCAGCAGTTATACAACCCGGGGTAGCAATCAGCCCCAGCATTTT	CASSYTTRGSNQPQHF	NA	NA	TRBJ1-5	TRBV28
TGTGCCAGTAGTACCTCTCAGGGGGCCTTTCAGCCCCAGCATTTT	CASSTSQGAFQPQHF	NA	TRBD1	TRBJ1-5	TRBV19
TGTGCCAGCAGTTATGACGGAAGCTATGGCTACACCTTC	CASSYDGSYGYTF	once	NA	TRBJ1-2	TRBV6-2/TRBV6-3
TGTGCCAGCAGTCGAGGGTTATCACCCCTCCACTTT	CASSRGLSPLHF	few	NA	TRBJ1-6	TRBV28
TGTGCCAGTAGTATAACGGCCTCGGAGAATGAAAAACTGTTTTTT	CASSITASENEKLFF	NA	NA	TRBJ1-4	TRBV19
TGTGCCAGCAGCTTGGCACCCCGCCGGACTAGTGATAATTCACCCCTCCACTTT	CASSLAPRRTSDNSPLHF	NA	NA	TRBJ1-6	TRBV7-3
TGTGCCGCACCCAAGGACAGCTCTGGAAACACCATATATTTT	CAAPKDSSGNTIYF	NA	NA	TRBJ1-3	TRBV6-5
TGTGCCAGCAGTGAAGTGTTAGCGGGAGGGGGTCATGAGCAGTTCTTC	CASSEVLAGGGHEQFF	NA	TRBD2	TRBJ2-1	TRBV6-1
TGTGCCAGCTCACCACGTCAGGTGGGGGATAATGAGCAGTTCTTC	CASSPRQVGDNEQFF	once	NA	TRBJ2-1	TRBV18
TGTGCCAGCAGCGAAGACACGACAGGTTCTAGGAATGGCTACACCTTC	CASSEDTTGSRNGYTF	once	NA	TRBJ1-2	TRBV2
TGTGCCAGCAGTTACTCCCTCGGGGAGGGGCCTTCTGAAGCTTTCTTT	CASSYSLGEGPSEAFF	NA	NA	TRBJ1-1	TRBV6-5
TGTGCCAGCAGCTCCGGGACGGCATTATTTTACTATGGCTACACCTTC	CASSSGTALFYYGYTF	NA	NA	TRBJ1-2	TRBV5-8
TGCGCCAGCAACCAGGTGGTTGAAGCTTTCTTT	CASNQVVEAFF	few	NA	TRBJ1-1	TRBV10-1
TGTGCCAGCAGCTTAATCCCCGGCTATGGCTACACCTTC	CASSLIPGYGYTF	NA	NA	TRBJ1-2	TRBV7-2
TGTGCCAGCAGCTTAGCATCCGCCGACACCGGGGAGCTGTTTTTT	CASSLASADTGELFF	once	NA	TRBJ2-2	TRBV7-6
TGTGCCGTGGAGGGGGGTGGCAGGCCCTACGAGCAGTACTTC	CAVEGGGRPYEQYF	once	NA	TRBJ2-7	TRBV2
TGCGCCAGCGTTGGGGATAACAGGGATACGCAGTATTTT	CASVGDNRDTQYF	once	NA	TRBJ2-3	TRBV5-1
TGTGCCAGCAGTGATTTTTCGGAGCGGGAGATGCGCGATGAGCAGTTCTTC	CASSDFSEREMRDEQFF	NA	TRBD2	TRBJ2-1	TRBV25-1
TGTGCCAGCAGCGCTACCACGCGGGGTGAGCAGTTCTTC	CASSATTRGEQFF	NA	NA	TRBJ2-1	TRBV7-8
TGTGCCAGCAGGGACGGGCAAGCCAGGGAGCTGTTTTTT	CASRDGQARELFF	NA	NA	TRBJ2-2	TRBV6-5
TGTGCCAGCAGGTTAGCGGGAGGTTCCTACAATGAGCAGTTCTTC	CASRLAGGSYNEQFF	NA	TRBD2	TRBJ2-1	TRBV14
TGTGCCAGCAGTCCTCTGGACAGGGGCCTCCAAGAGACCCAGTACTTC	CASSPLDRGLQETQYF	NA	TRBD1	TRBJ2-5	TRBV27
TGTGCCAGCAGCCAGGAGGGACTAGCGTTTTCCTACAATGAGCAGTTCTTC	CASSQEGLAFSYNEQFF	NA	TRBD2	TRBJ2-1	TRBV7-6
TGTGCCAGCAGTTCGGACAGCGTGAACACTGAAGCTTTCTTT	CASSSDSVNTEAFF	NA	NA	TRBJ1-1	TRBV6-5
TGTGCCAGCAGCTTAATGGACAGTAAGGATGAGCAGTTCTTC	CASSLMDSKDEQFF	NA	NA	TRBJ2-1	TRBV7-6
TGCGCCAGCAGTGGGGAAGCGAGCACAGATACGCAGTATTTT	CASSGEASTDTQYF	NA	NA	TRBJ2-3	TRBV10-1
TGTGCCAGTAACGGGAAGGGCCTGAATGAGCAGTTCTTC	CASNGKGLNEQFF	NA	NA	TRBJ2-1	TRBV9
TGTGCCAGCAGCAGGGAGCACAGGACTGAAGCTTTCTTT	CASSREHRTEAFF	NA	NA	TRBJ1-1	TRBV21-1
TGTGCCATCAGTGAGTCCAGACAGGGGGCCGAGACCCAGTACTTC	CAISESRQGAETQYF	NA	TRBD1	TRBJ2-5	TRBV10-3
TGCGCCAGCAGTGGTGCCGGGATAGTTAGCGATGAGCAGTTCTTC	CASSGAGIVSDEQFF	NA	NA	TRBJ2-1	TRBV10-2
TGCGCCAGCAGCTTACTTAGCGGGTACGAGCAGTACTTC	CASSLLSGYEQYF	NA	TRBD2	TRBJ2-7	TRBV5-1
TGTGCCAGCCCGATCGCGTGGTCTGGGGCCAACGTCCTGACTTTC	CASPIAWSGANVLTF	NA	NA	TRBJ2-6	TRBV21-1
TGTGCCAGCAGCTATGGGGGCTCCACCCGGGGGGAGCTGTTTTTT	CASSYGGSTRGELFF	NA	NA	TRBJ2-2	TRBV7-8
TGTGCCATCAGTGAGTCGGCAGCCGGAGAACTTAACTATGGCTACACCTTC	CAISESAAGELNYGYTF	NA	NA	TRBJ1-2	TRBV10-3
TGTGCCAGCTCAGCATCCGGGACTAGGGCACCTGAGCAGTTCTTC	CASSASGTRAPEQFF	NA	TRBD2	TRBJ2-1	TRBV18
TGTGCCAGCAGCAGGACTAGCGGGAGAAAAACCGGGGAGCTGTTTTTT	CASSRTSGRKTGELFF	once	TRBD2	TRBJ2-2	TRBV28
TGTGCCAGCAGCCCCGGACAGATAAGTTACGAAAAACTGTTTTTT	CASSPGQISYEKLFF	NA	NA	TRBJ1-4	TRBV7-6
TGTGCCAGCAGTAGAGGCTTCTATGGCTACACCTTC	CASSRGFYGYTF	NA	NA	TRBJ1-2	TRBV12-3/TRBV12-4
TGTGCCAGCAGTTTAAACACCGGGGAGCTGTTTTTT	CASSLNTGELFF	NA	NA	TRBJ2-2	TRBV28
TGTGCCAGTAGTAAAGACAGGGTAGACACCGGGGAGCTGTTTTTT	CASSKDRVDTGELFF	NA	TRBD1	TRBJ2-2	TRBV19
TGTGCCTGGGGCTCAGGACCTAACCTCAATCAGCCCCAGCATTTT	CAWGSGPNLNQPQHF	NA	NA	TRBJ1-5	TRBV30
TGTGCCAGCAGCTTAACGGGAGGGAACAATGAGCAGTTCTTC	CASSLTGGNNEQFF	NA	TRBD2	TRBJ2-1	TRBV11-2
TGTGCCAGCTCACCCCCCGGGACAGCTGCTTTGGGCTACACCTTC	CASSPPGTAALGYTF	once	TRBD1	TRBJ1-2	TRBV18
TGTGCCAGTAGTATGAAGGGGATCTCTGAAGCTTTCTTT	CASSMKGISEAFF	NA	NA	TRBJ1-1	TRBV19
TGTGCCAGCAGAATCCTACAGGGAATATACGAGCAGTACTTC	CASRILQGIYEQYF	NA	NA	TRBJ2-7	TRBV2